This T cell receptor (beta chain) was recovered during a study of T cell responses to AZD1222 COVID-19 vaccine. Study details: Analyses pooled second doses at about 4 or about 12 weeks. Study-wide results and limits: All repertoire sampling was performed exclusively after the peak T cell response. The CD4 TCRs associated with vaccination extended across spike and predominated at 160-218 and 743-854. There were mostly white British donors and more females than males, and clonal diversity was possibly underestimated.

Repertoires were generated with immunoSEQ multiplex PCR, while TCRdb's copy carries only in-frame clones and drops some. The repertoire holds 140,000 to 150,000 clones, 75% to 90% seen once, with about 8% in the top ten. As for this clone: Its antigen is unidentified.

Germline V lookup: CDR1 SGHDT, CDR2 YYEEEE. This CDR3 has 15 amino acids. Trimming removed 4 bases at V and 0 bases at J, with 10 bases between. Sequencing used peripheral blood, obtained on day 0 of AZD1222 vaccination. The chain couples TRBV5-6 to TRBJ1-4, with D possibly matching TRBD1 (6 bases). This receptor was taken from an adult in good health. CDR3 sequence: CASSHRVTTNEKLFF. CDR3 DNA: TGTGCCAGCAGCCACAGGGTTACAACTAATGAAAAACTGTTTTTT.